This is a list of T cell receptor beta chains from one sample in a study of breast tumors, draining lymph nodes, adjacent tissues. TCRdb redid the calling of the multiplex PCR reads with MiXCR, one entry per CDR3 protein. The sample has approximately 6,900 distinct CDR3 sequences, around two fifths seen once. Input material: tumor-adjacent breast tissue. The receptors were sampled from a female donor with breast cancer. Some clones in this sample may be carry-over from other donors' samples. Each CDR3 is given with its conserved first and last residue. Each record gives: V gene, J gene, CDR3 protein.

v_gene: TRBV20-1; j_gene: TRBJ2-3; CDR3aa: CSARDQGGRGTDTQYF
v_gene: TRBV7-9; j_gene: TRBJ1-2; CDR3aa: CAGQGPDGYTF
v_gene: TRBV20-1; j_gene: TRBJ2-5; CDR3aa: CSARDPTLQETQYF
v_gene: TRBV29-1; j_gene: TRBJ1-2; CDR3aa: CSVARQGGYGYTF
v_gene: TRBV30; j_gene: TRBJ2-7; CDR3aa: CAWRLRTSDYEQYF
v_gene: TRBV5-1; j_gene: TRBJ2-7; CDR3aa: CASSPRARNAYEQYF
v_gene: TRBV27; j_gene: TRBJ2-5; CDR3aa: CASSFSRESRTQYF
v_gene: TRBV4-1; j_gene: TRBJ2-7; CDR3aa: CASSQGTFSSYEQYF
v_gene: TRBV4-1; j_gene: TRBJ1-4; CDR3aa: CASSHEGTANEKLFF
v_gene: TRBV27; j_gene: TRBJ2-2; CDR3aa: CASSFWGNTGELFF
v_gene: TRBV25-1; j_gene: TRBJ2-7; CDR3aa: CASSLGGSYEQYF
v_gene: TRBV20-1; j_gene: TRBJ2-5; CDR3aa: CSARDLGTGEETQYF
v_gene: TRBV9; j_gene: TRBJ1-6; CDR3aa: CASSVSGTADSPLHF
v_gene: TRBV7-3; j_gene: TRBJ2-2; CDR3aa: CASSLSAGAYTGELFF
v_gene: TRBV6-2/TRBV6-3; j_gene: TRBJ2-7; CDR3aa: CASSPTGNAVEQYF
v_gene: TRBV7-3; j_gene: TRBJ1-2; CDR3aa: CASSLTRGASDGYTF
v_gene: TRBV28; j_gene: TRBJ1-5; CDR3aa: CASSLLRGTEKQPQHF
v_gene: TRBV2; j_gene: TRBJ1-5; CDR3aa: CASGRHQPQHF
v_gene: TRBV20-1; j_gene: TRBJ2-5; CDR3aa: CSARVYAGTGEETQYF
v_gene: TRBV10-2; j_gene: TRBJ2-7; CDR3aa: CASRKGEGAIYEQYF
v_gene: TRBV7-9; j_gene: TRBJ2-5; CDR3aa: CASSLSAGLQETQYF
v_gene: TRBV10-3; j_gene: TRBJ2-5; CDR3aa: CAISESHQETQYF
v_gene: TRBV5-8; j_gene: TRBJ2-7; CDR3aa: CASSLIYEQYF